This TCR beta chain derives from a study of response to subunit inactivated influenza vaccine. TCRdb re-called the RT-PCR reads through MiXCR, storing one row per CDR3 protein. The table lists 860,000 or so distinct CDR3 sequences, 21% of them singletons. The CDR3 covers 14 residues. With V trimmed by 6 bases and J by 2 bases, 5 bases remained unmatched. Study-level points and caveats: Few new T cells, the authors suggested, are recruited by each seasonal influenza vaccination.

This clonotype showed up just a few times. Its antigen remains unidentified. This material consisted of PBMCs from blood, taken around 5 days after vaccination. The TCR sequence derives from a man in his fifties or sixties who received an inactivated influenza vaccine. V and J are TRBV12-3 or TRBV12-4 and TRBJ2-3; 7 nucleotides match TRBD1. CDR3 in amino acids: CASSEGQNTDTQYF. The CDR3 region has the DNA TGTGCCAGCAGCGAGGGACAGAACACAGATACGCAGTATTTT.